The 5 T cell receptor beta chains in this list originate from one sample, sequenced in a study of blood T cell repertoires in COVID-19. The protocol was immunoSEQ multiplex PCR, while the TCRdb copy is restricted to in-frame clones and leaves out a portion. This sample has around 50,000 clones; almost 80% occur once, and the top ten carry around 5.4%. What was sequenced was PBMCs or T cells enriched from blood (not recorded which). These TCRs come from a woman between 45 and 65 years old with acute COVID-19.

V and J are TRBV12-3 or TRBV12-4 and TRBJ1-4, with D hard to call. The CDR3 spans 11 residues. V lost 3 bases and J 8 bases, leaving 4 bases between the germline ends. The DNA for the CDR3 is TGTGCCAGCAGTTTGGGCGAAAAACTGTTTTTT. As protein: CASSLGEKLFF.

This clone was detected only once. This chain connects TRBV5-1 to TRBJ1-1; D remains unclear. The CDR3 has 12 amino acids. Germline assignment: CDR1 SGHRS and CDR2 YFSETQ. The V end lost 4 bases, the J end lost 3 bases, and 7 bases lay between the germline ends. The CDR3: CASSPADTEAFF. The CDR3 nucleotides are TGCGCCAGCAGCCCTGCGGACACTGAAGCTTTCTTT.

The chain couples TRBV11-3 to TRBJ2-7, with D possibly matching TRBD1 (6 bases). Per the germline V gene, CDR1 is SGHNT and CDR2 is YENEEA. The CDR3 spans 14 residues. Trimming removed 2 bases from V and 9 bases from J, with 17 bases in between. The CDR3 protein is CASSLWGQGSWQYF. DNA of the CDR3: TGTGCCAGCAGCTTATGGGGGCAGGGATCTTGGCAGTACTTC.

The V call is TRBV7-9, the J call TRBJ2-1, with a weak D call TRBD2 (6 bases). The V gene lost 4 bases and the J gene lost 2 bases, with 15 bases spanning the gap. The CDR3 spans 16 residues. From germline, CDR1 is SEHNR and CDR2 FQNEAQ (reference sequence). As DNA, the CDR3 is TGTGCCAGCAGCTCGACCGGGACTTCAGCCTACAATGAGCAGTTCTTC. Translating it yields CASSSTGTSAYNEQFF.

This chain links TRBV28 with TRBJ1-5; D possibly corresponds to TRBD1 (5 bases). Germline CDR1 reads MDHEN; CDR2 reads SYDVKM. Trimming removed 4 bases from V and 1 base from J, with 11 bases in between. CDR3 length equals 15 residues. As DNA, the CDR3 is TGTGCCAGCAGTTCGGACGGGGGAAGCAATCAGCCCCAGCATTTT. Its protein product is CASSSDGGSNQPQHF.